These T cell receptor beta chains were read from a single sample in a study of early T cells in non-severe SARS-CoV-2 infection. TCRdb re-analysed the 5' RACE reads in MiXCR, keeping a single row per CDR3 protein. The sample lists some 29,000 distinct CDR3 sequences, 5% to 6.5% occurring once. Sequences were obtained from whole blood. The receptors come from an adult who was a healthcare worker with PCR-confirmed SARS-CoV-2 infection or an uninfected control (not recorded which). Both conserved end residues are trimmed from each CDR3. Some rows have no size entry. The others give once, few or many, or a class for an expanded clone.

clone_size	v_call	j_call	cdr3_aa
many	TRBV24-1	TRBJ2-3	ATSWGSSTDTQY
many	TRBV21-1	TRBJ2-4	ASSNLLAKNIQY
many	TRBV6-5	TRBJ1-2	ASSSGPYGYT
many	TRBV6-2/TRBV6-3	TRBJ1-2	ASSYVGQRYT
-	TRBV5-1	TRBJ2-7	ASRPSASGNHEQY
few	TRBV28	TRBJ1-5	ASSLGGDHQPQH
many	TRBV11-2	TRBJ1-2	ASSARAGANYGYT
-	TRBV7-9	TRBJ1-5	ASSYYSVERNQPQH
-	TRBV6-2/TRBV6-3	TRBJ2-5	ASTGQTQY
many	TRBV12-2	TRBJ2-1	ASRPTGGSYNEQF
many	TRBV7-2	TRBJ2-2	ASSVGQTGELF
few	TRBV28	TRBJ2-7	ASSWGTYEQY
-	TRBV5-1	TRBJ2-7	ASSLAAGSLGEQY
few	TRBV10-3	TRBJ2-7	AILVPGGHPSTNPYEQY
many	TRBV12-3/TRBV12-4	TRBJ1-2	ASSFAGRPIFGYT
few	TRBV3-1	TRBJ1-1	ASSQRGAGRNTEAF
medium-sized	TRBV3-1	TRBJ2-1	ASSQGLGQGTYNEQF
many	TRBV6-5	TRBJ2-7	ASSSSTSGTYEQY
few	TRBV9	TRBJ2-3	ASSAFGRADTQY
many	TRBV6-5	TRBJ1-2	ASSRDRANYGYT
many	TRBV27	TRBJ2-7	ASSTIPVTNEQY
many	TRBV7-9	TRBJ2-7	ASSSPGRAGYEQY
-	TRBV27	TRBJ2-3	ASSLGSSLGTSLLPDTQY
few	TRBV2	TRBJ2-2	ASSATGDTGELF
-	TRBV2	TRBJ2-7	ASSERGTQEQY
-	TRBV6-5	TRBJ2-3	ASSYGRAREDTQY
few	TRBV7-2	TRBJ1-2	ASSLRQGTGDGYT
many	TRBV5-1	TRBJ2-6	ASRQAYNSGANVLT
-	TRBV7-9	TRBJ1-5	ASSSRDSNQPQH